The 9 T cell receptor beta chains listed next were all sequenced from one sample in a study of T cell responses to AZD1222 COVID-19 vaccine. Data came from immunoSEQ multiplex PCR; TCRdb stores just in-frame clones and leaves some out. The sample includes about 120,000 clones, less than 95% seen only once; the top ten take around 2.8%. This specimen consisted of peripheral blood, obtained 28 days after the second AZD1222 dose. These receptors all come from an adult who received the AZD1222 COVID-19 vaccine.

The V and J genes are TRBV2 and TRBJ2-7; D unclear. The ends were cut back, 8 bases at V and 7 bases at J, with 21 bases in the middle. Germline V gene lookup returns CDR1 SNHLY and CDR2 FYNNEI. The CDR3 covers 14 residues. CDR3 loop: CASLDITYYGEQYF. CDR3 sequence (DNA): TGTGCCAGCCTTGACATAACATACTACGGGGAGCAGTACTTC.

This sequence joins TRBV29-1 and TRBJ1-4; possible D gene TRBD1, 5 bases. V was clipped by 7 bases and J by 0 bases, with 12 bases between them. Germline CDR1 reads SQVTM; CDR2 reads ANQGSEA. The CDR3 runs 14 residues. This CDR3 reads CSARGVATNEKLFF. The CDR3 DNA reads TGCAGCGCCCGGGGGGTTGCAACTAATGAAAAACTGTTTTTT. The whole variable domain, remainder taken from reference TRBV29-1 and TRBJ1-4, is SAVISQKPSRDICQRGTSLTIQCQVDSQVTMMFWYRQQPGQSLTLIATANQGSEATYESGFVIDKFPISRPNLTFSTLTVSNMSPEDSSIYLCSARGVATNEKLFFGSGTQLSVL.

The chain recombines TRBV4-1 with TRBJ1-1; D remains unclear. The CDR3 has 13 amino acids. V was clipped by 3 bases and J by 10 bases, with 15 bases between them. CDR1 is MGHRA, CDR2 YSYEKL, per germline. The DNA of the CDR3 is TGCGCCAGCAGCCACCGGGCCTCAACGGGAGCTTTCTTT. Its protein is CASSHRASTGAFF.

The rearrangement joins TRBV3-1 (or the pseudogene TRBV3-2) to TRBJ2-7; perhaps TRBD2 as D (6 bases). With 2 bases removed from V and 4 bases from J, the gap between germline ends came to 21 bases. Germline assignment: CDR1 LGHDT and CDR2 YNNKEL (reference sequence). This CDR3 contains 17 residues. CDR3 sequence (DNA): TGTGCCAGCAGCCAATCTCAGCAGACTAGGGGCATTTACGAGCAGTACTTC. Amino acids: CASSQSQQTRGIYEQYF.

The genes are TRBV4-1 and TRBJ1-4, with 7 bases lining up with TRBD1. Trimming removed 6 bases from V and 5 bases from J; junction bases left unmatched: 12. The CDR3 is 16 residues long. Per the germline V gene, CDR1 is MGHRA and CDR2 is YSYEKL. In nucleotides, the CDR3 is TGCGCCAGCAGACGGGTCGGGACAGTGGGGAATGAAAAACTGTTTTTT. Amino acids: CASRRVGTVGNEKLFF.

DNA for the CDR3: TGTGCTAGTGGTTTGGTACTTTTCGGGACCCAAAATCAGCCCCAGCATTTT. Amino acid sequence: CASGLVLFGTQNQPQHF. This chain joins TRBV12-5 and TRBJ1-5, with a tentative D call TRBD1 (5 bases). This CDR3 region has 17 residues. In germline, CDR1 is LGHNT, CDR2 FRNRAP. Trimming cost V 0 bases and J 4 bases, with 16 bases left between them.

This sequence joins TRBV10-2 and TRBJ1-6; D is ambiguous. V lost 10 bases to trimming and J lost 10 bases, with 26 bases between them. Germline CDR1 is WSHSY and CDR2 is SAAADI. The CDR3 has 16 residues. The CDR3: CATEEQALGPRSPLHF. Here the CDR3 DNA reads TGCGCCACCGAGGAGCAAGCTCTAGGCCCTCGGTCACCCCTCCACTTT.

The V gene is TRBV10-3, the J gene TRBJ1-1; D ambiguous. Germline V gene lookup returns CDR1 ENHRY and CDR2 SYGVKD. The CDR3 runs to 13 residues. The V end was cut by 2 bases, the J end by 1 base, with 5 bases between. CDR3 protein: CAISEVGNTEAFF. CDR3 nucleotide sequence: TGTGCCATCAGTGAGGTCGGGAACACTGAAGCTTTCTTT.

About this clone itself: Other DNA variants within this sample encode the same CDR3. This sequence joins TRBV5-1 and TRBJ1-1, with D perhaps TRBD1 (5 bases). Trimming left V 1 base short and J 3 bases short, with 7 bases between. Germline V gives CDR1 SGHRS, CDR2 YFSETQ. The CDR3 runs to 13 residues. The CDR3 reads CASSLRGDTEAFF. For the CDR3, the DNA is TGCGCCAGCAGCTTGCGGGGGGACACTGAAGCTTTCTTT.